The 11 T cell receptor beta chains in this list originate from one sample, sequenced in a study of OX40 agonist ivuxolimab in advanced cancers. Generated by immunoSEQ multiplex PCR, the TCRdb table keeps only in-frame clones and is missing some. Of about 77,000 clones in the sample, roughly 85% are singletons; the top ten hold roughly 0.7%. Sequencing used CD4+ or CD8+ T cells sorted from blood, obtained in a trial of the OX40 agonist ivuxolimab. The receptor set was obtained from an adult with an advanced solid tumor such as melanoma, head and neck, liver or kidney cancer.

The V gene is TRBV6-6, the J gene TRBJ1-3; no clear D. The length of the CDR3 is 16 residues. V lost 0 bases to trimming and J lost 0 bases, with 9 bases between them. Germline CDR1 reads MNHNY; CDR2 reads SVGAGI (reference sequence). The CDR3 DNA sequence: TGTGCCAGCAGTTACTCGATTTCTGGCTCTGGAAACACCATATATTTT. Residues: CASSYSISGSGNTIYF.

The CDR3 loop reads CAIRTVLGNTIYF. The CDR3 DNA follows: TGTGCCATCCGGACGGTTCTTGGAAACACCATATATTTT. The V and J genes are TRBV10-3 and TRBJ1-3; D is unresolved. This CDR3 region has 13 residues. V was clipped by 8 bases and J by 3 bases, with 11 bases between them. The germline V gene has CDR1 ENHRY and CDR2 SYGVKD.

The chain couples TRBV7-8 to TRBJ2-5; D may be TRBD1 or TRBD2 (5 bases each). Deletions cut 2 bases from V and 7 bases from J, with 11 bases between. This CDR3 has 13 amino acids. Germline V CDR1 and CDR2: SGHVS, FQNEAQ. The CDR3 here is CASSLRAGGTQYF. The CDR3 DNA reads TGTGCCAGCAGCTTACGGGCTGGGGGGACCCAGTACTTC.

The chain has TRBV9 and TRBJ2-6, with no clear D. Looked up from germline, CDR1 is SGDLS and CDR2 is YYNGEE. V was clipped by 1 base and J by 0 bases, with 5 bases between them. The CDR3 extends over 15 amino acids. The CDR3 nucleotides read TGTGCCAGCAGCGTAATGAGCTCTGGGGCCAACGTCCTGACTTTC. Amino acid sequence: CASSVMSSGANVLTF.

In its sample, this clone was seen a few times. A read error may produce the germline difference seen at one junction end. The gene calls are TRBV6-1 and TRBJ1-5, with no clear D. This CDR3 has 12 amino acids. Germline assignment: CDR1 MNHNS and CDR2 SASEGT. CDR3 bases: TGTGCCAGCAGGGAAGGAGATCAGCCCCAGCATTTT. The encoded protein is CASREGDQPQHF.

V is TRBV30 and J is TRBJ1-2, with 7 bases identical to TRBD1. The CDR3 sequence is 12 residues long. The ends lost 7 bases at V and 3 bases at J; junction bases unmatched: 5. Per the germline V gene, CDR1 is GTSNPN and CDR2 is SVGIG (reference sequence). The CDR3 sequence: CAFNRGDYGYTF. The CDR3 nucleotides read TGTGCCTTCAACAGGGGAGACTATGGCTACACCTTC.

This clone was counted a single time. This chain links TRBV6-5 with TRBJ2-5, with D possibly TRBD2 on 6 matching bases. V was shortened by 0 bases and J by 9 bases, with 14 bases between the two germline ends. Germline assignment: CDR1 MNHEY and CDR2 SVGAGI. CDR3 length: 14 amino acids. The CDR3 spells CASSYSEGRRAQYF. DNA for the CDR3: TGTGCCAGCAGTTACTCGGAGGGCAGGAGGGCCCAGTACTTC.

The chain carries TRBV18 and TRBJ1-2, with D possibly being TRBD1 (5 bases). Trimming stripped 4 bases from V and 4 bases from J, with 19 bases between. The CDR3 length is 16 residues. Germline V lookup: CDR1 KGHSH, CDR2 LQKENI. The CDR3 DNA is TGTGCCAGCTCACTGGAGGGCCAGACAGCTGGCTATGGCTACACCTTC. This sequence encodes CASSLEGQTAGYGYTF.

Only one count was recorded for this clone. The chain links TRBV5-1 to TRBJ2-7, with 9 bases aligning to TRBD1. The CDR3 totals 13 residues. Germline CDR1 and CDR2: SGHRS and YFSETQ. Germline trimming cut 5 bases from V and 4 bases from J; bases unmatched to any gene: 4. CDR3 in amino acids: CASRPGQGYEQYF. CDR3 bases: TGCGCCAGCAGACCGGGACAGGGATACGAGCAGTACTTC.

The J gene is TRBJ2-5, the V gene TRBV11-2; 7 bases are shared with TRBD1. The CDR3 consists of 15 residues. Germline assignment: CDR1 SGHAT and CDR2 FQNNGV. With 0 bases clipped from V and 2 bases from J, the junction kept 3 bases outside the gene matches. The DNA of the CDR3 is TGTGCCAGCAGCTTAGATACGGGACAGCAAGAGACCCAGTACTTC. Protein product: CASSLDTGQQETQYF.

This sequence joins TRBV5-1 and TRBJ2-7; D possibly matches TRBD1 or TRBD2 (5 bases each). The germline V and J ends were trimmed by 4 bases and 2 bases, with 13 bases remaining between them. The CDR3 sequence is 14 residues long. Germline V gene lookup returns CDR1 SGHRS and CDR2 YFSETQ. CDR3 sequence: CASSPTQGAYEQYF. CDR3 DNA sequence: TGCGCCAGCAGCCCTACGCAGGGAGCCTACGAGCAGTACTTC.